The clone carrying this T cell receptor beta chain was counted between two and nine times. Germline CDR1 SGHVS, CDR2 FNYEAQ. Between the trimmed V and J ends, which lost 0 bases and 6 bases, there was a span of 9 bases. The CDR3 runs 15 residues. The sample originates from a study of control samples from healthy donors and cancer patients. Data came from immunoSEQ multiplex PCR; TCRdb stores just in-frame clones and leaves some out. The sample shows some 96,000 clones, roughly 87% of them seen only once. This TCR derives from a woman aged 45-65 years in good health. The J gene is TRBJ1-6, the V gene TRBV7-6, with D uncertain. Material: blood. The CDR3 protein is CASSLANRFNSPLHF. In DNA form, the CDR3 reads TGTGCCAGCAGCTTAGCTAATAGGTTTAATTCACCCCTCCACTTT.